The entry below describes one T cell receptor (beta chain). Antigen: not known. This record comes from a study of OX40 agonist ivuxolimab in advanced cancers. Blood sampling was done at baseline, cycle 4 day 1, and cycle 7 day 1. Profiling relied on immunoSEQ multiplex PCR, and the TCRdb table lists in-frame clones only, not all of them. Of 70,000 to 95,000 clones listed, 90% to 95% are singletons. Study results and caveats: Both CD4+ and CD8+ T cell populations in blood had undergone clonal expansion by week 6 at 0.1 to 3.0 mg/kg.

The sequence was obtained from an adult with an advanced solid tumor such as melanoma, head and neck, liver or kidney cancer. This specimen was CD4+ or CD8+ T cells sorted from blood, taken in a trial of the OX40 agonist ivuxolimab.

The CDR3 DNA reads as TGTGCCAGCAGCGTAGAGCCGGGATCGGACACTGAAGCTTTCTTT. Amino acids: CASSVEPGSDTEAFF. This sequence joins TRBV9 and TRBJ1-1; no clear D gene. This CDR3 spans 15 amino acids. Trimming removed 0 bases from V and 3 bases from J, with 12 bases in between. Per germline, CDR1 SGDLS and CDR2 YYNGEE.